This record looks at one T cell receptor beta chain sequence and its context. As originally analysed: Estimated nucleated cell counts came from reference gene primer amplification. Assay used: immunoSEQ multiplex PCR; TCRdb lists only in-frame clones, some missing. That table furnishes V, J and clone size, whereas the DNA furnished D and trimming. The sample contains around 310,000 clones, around nine tenths of which appear only once. Germline-derived CDR1 and CDR2 are MNHNY and SVGAGI (reference sequence). V shed 6 bases, J shed 6 bases, and the junction held 11 bases outside the gene matches. This CDR3 is built from 15 residues. The source of the sample is a study of blood T cell repertoires in COVID-19. Study in general: PBMCs, B-cell-depleted T cells, or T cells provided the cDNA or gDNA that made up the material.

Participants were aged roughly 18 to 90 years, lived in roughly 25 US areas, and enrolled virtually. Recovered status applied to Cohort 3 donors who had two consecutive negative PCRs. It also applied to those with clearance or with symptom resolution. The chain joins TRBV6-6 to TRBJ1-2; 9 bases agree with TRBD1. Sequenced: PBMCs or T cells enriched from blood (not recorded which). The sequence was obtained from a woman aged 25 to 39 who had recovered from COVID-19. Written as DNA, the CDR3 is TGTGCCAGCAGAAATATCAGACAGGGGGGCAATGGCTACACCTTC. Amino acid sequence: CASRNIRQGGNGYTF.